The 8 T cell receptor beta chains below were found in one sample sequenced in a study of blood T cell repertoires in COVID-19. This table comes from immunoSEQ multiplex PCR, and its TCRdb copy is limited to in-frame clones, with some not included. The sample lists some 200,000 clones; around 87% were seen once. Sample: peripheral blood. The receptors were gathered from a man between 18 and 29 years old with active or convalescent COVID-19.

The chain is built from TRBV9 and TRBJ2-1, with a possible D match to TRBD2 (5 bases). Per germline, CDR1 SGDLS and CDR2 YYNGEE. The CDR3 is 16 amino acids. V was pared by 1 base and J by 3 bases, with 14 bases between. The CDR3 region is CASSVHNTGSYNEQFF. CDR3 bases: TGTGCCAGCAGCGTACATAACACTGGGAGCTACAATGAGCAGTTCTTC. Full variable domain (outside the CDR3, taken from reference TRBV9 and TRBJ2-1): DSGVTQTPKHLITATGQRVTLRCSPRSGDLSVYWYQQSLDQGLQFLIQYYNGEERAKGNILERFSAQQFPDLHSELNLSSLELGDSALYFCASSVHNTGSYNEQFFGPGTRLTVL.

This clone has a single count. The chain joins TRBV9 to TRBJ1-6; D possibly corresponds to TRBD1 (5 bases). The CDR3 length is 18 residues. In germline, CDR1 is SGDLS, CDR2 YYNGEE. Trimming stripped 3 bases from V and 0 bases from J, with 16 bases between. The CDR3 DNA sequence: TGTGCCAGCAGCGGGGGGGACCGGTACAGCTCCTATAATTCACCCCTCCACTTT. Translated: CASSGGDRYSSYNSPLHF.

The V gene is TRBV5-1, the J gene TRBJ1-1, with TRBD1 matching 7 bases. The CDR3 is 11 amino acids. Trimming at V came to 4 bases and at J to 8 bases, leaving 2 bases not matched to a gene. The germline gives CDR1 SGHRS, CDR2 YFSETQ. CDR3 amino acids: CASSLQGEAFF. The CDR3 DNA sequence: TGCGCCAGCAGCCTACAGGGGGAAGCTTTCTTT.

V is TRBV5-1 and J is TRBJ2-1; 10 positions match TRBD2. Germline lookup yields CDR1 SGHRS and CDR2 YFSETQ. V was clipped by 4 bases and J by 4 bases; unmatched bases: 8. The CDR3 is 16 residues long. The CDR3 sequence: CASSPPGLAEYNEQFF. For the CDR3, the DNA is TGCGCCAGCAGCCCGCCTGGACTAGCGGAATACAATGAGCAGTTCTTC. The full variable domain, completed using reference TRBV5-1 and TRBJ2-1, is KAGVTQTPRYLIKTRGQQVTLSCSPISGHRSVSWYQQTPGQGLQFLFEYFSETQRNKGNFPGRFSGRQFSNSRSEMNVSTLELGDSALYLCASSPPGLAEYNEQFFGPGTRLTVL.

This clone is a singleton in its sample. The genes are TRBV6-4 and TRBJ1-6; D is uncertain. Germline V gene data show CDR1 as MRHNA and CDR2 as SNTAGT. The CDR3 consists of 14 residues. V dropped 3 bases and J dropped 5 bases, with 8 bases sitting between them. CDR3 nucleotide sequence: TGTGCCAGCAGTGAAGAGTTTGATAATTCACCCCTCCACTTT. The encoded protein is CASSEEFDNSPLHF.

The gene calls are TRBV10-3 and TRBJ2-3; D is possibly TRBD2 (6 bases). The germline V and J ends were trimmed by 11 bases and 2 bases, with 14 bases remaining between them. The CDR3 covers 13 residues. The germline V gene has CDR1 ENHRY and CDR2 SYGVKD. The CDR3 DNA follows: TGTGCCTCGGGGGAGGCAGACACAGATACGCAGTATTTT. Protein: CASGEADTDTQYF.

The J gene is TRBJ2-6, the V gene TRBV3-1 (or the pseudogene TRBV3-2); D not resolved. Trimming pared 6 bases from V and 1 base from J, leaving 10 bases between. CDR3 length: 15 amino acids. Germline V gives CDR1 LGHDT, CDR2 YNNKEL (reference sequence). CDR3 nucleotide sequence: TGTGCCAGCAGTATCTACAGATCTGGGGCCAACGTCCTGACTTTC. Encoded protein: CASSIYRSGANVLTF.

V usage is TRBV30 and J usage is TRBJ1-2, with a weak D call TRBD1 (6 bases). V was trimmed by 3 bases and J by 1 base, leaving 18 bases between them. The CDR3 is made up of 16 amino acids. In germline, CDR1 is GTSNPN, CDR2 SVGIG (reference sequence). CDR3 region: CAWSSRGGLGNYGYTF. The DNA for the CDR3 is TGTGCCTGGAGCTCAAGGGGGGGCCTTGGTAACTATGGCTACACCTTC.